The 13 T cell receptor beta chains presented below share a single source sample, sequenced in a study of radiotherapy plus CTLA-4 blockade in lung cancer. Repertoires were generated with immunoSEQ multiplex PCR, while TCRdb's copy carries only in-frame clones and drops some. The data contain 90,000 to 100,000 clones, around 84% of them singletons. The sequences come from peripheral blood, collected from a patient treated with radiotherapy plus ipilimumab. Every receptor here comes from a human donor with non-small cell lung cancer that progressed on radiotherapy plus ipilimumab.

The CDR3 protein is CASSFGGPGVEKLFF. The DNA for the CDR3 is TGTGCCAGCAGTTTCGGGGGGCCGGGGGTGGAAAAACTGTTTTTT. The chain carries TRBV27 and TRBJ1-4; D perhaps matches TRBD1 (6 bases). The CDR3 covers 15 residues. V was pared by 3 bases and J by 8 bases, with 16 bases between. Germline V gene lookup returns CDR1 MNHEY and CDR2 SMNVEV (reference sequence).

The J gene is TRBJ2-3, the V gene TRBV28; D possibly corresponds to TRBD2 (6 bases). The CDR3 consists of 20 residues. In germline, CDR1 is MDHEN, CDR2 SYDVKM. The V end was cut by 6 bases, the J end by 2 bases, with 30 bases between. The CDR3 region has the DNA TGTGCCAGCAGCATTCCCCTTAGCGGAACGAGCCACGGAGACACAGATACGCAGTATTTT. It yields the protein CASSIPLSGTSHGDTDTQYF. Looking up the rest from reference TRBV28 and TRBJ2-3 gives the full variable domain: DVKVTQSSRYLVKRTGEKVFLECVQDMDHENMFWYRQDPGLGLRLIYFSYDVKMKEKGDIPEGYSVSREKKERFSLILESASTNQTSMYLCASSIPLSGTSHGDTDTQYFGPGTRLTVL.

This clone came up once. The CDR3: CASSLDWAQQFF. The CDR3 DNA reads as TGTGCCAGCAGCTTGGATTGGGCCCAGCAGTTCTTC. The chain uses TRBV5-4 and TRBJ2-1; D uncertain. This CDR3 is built from 12 residues. Germline loops: CDR1 SGHNT, CDR2 YYREEE (reference sequence). Trimming cost V 0 bases and J 11 bases, with 9 bases left between them.

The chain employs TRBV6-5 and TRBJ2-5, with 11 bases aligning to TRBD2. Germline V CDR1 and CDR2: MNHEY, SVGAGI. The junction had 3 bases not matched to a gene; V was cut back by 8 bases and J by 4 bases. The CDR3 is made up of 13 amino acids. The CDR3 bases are TGTGCCAGCTCTAGCGGGAGGAGAGAGACCCAGTACTTC. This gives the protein CASSSGRRETQYF.

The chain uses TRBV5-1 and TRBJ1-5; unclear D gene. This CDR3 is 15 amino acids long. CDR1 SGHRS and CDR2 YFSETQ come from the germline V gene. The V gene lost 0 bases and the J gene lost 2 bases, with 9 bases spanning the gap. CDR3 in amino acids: CASSLDMGGNQPQHF. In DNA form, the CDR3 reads TGCGCCAGCAGCTTGGATATGGGTGGCAATCAGCCCCAGCATTTT.

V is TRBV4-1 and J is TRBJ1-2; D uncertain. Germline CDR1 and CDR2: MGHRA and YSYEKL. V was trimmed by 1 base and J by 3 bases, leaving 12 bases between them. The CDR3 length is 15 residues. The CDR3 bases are TGCGCCAGCAGCCAAGTCGACCCATCTTACTATGGCTACACCTTC. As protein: CASSQVDPSYYGYTF.

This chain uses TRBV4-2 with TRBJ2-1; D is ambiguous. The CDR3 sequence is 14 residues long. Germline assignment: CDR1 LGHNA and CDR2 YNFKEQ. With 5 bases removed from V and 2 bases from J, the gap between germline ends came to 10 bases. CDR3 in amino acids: CASSAERAYNEQFF. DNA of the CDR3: TGTGCCAGCAGCGCCGAACGGGCCTACAATGAGCAGTTCTTC.

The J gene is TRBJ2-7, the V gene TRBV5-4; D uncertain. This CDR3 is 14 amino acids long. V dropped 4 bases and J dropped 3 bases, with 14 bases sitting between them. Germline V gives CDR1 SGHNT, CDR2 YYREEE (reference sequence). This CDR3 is CASSACRVRYEQYV. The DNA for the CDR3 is TGTGCCAGCAGCGCGTGCCGGGTACGCTACGAGCAGTACGTC.

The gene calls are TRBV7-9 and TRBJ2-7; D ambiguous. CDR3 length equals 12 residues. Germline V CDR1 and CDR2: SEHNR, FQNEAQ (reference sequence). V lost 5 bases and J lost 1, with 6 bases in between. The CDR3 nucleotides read TGTGCCAGCAGCCGAGAGTCCTACGAGCAGTACGTC. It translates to CASSRESYEQYV.

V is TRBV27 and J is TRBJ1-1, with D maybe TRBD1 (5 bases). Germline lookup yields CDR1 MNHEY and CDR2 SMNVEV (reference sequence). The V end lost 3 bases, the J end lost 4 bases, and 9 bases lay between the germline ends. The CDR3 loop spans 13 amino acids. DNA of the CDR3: TGTGCCAGCAGTTTCGGGGGAGTCACTGAAGCTTTCTTT. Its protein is CASSFGGVTEAFF.

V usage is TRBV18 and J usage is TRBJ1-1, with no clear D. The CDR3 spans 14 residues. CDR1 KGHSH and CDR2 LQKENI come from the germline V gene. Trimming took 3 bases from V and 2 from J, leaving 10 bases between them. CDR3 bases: TGTGCCAGCTCACCTATAGATTCAAACACTGAAGCTTTCTTT. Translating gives CASSPIDSNTEAFF.

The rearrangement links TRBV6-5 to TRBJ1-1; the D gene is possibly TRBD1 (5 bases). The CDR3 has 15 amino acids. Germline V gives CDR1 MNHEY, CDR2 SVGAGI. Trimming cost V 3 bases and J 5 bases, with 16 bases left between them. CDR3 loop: CASSYYGGKGTEAFF. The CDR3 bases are TGTGCCAGCAGTTATTATGGGGGAAAGGGGACTGAAGCTTTCTTT.

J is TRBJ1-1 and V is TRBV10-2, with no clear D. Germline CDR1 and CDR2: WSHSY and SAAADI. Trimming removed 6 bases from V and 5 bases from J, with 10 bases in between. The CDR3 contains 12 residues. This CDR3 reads CASSTTGTEAFF. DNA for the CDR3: TGCGCCAGCAGCACGACCGGGACTGAAGCTTTCTTT.